These 16 T cell receptor beta chains originate from one sample sequenced in a study of T-cell memory formation after mild COVID-19 (dated by TCRdb to the early 2020s). Libraries were constructed by 5' RACE. Sequencing was carried out with an Illumina NovaSeq 6000. The raw public reads went through TCRdb reprocessing: fastp at Q25, MiXCR clone calling, in-frame beta chains kept. CDR3 protein duplicates are merged, each entry listing the most common genes and DNA. The table for this sample lists roughly 550,000 distinct CDR3 sequences; roughly 20% of them were counted only once. The ten biggest clones cover around 12% of the sample. Sequenced sample: PBMCs or a T cell subset sorted from them (not recorded which). The receptors stem from an adult woman who had mild COVID-19 (a few samples of this study predate the infection). The sample titles of this study are shuffled in the database, so cell type and time point are left out; the donor was told from shared clones.

In this sample, this clonotype turned up a few times. The V call is TRBV4-2, the J call TRBJ1-1; D might be TRBD1 (5 bases). CDR3 length: 14 amino acids. V lost 1 base and J 4 bases, leaving 10 bases between the germline ends. Germline assignment: CDR1 LGHNA and CDR2 YNFKEQ. The CDR3 nucleotides read TGTGCCAGCAGCCAAGGGGGGAGCGGCACTGAAGCTTTCTTT. As protein: CASSQGGSGTEAFF.

J is TRBJ1-1 and V is TRBV19, with D unclear. Deletions cut 3 bases from V and 2 bases from J, with 7 bases between. The germline V gene encodes CDR1 LNHDA and CDR2 SQIVND (reference sequence). The CDR3 length is 13 residues. In DNA form, the CDR3 reads TGTGCCAGTAGTATGGGGATTAACACTGAAGCTTTCTTT. It translates to CASSMGINTEAFF.

The CDR3 sequence is CASSLTEGTRGGNTIYF. The CDR3 DNA is TGTGCCAGCAGCTTGACTGAGGGGACTAGAGGGGGAAACACCATATATTTT. J is TRBJ1-3 and V is TRBV9, with TRBD1 as a possible D gene (5 bases). Germline-derived CDR1 and CDR2 are SGDLS and YYNGEE. V lost 4 bases and J 4 bases, leaving 21 bases between the germline ends. This CDR3 is built from 17 residues.

V usage is TRBV29-1 and J usage is TRBJ2-3, with D maybe TRBD1 (5 bases). The CDR3 has 15 amino acids. Trimming pared 6 bases from V and 3 bases from J, leaving 19 bases between. Germline CDR1 SQVTM, CDR2 ANQGSEA. The CDR3 region is CSVASQGVGTDTQYF. CDR3 nucleotides: TGCAGCGTAGCCTCCCAGGGTGTGGGGACAGATACGCAGTATTTT.

The chain uses TRBV19 and TRBJ2-7; D gene unclear. The ends were cut back, 0 bases at V and 0 bases at J, with 9 bases in the middle. Looked up from germline, CDR1 is LNHDA and CDR2 is SQIVND (reference sequence). CDR3 length equals 15 residues. The DNA of the CDR3 is TGTGCCAGTAGTATAGACGCGGATAGCTCCTACGAGCAGTACTTC. This translates into CASSIDADSSYEQYF.

The gene calls are TRBV12-3 or TRBV12-4 and TRBJ1-4; D remains unclear. The germline V and J ends were trimmed by 6 bases and 2 bases, with 4 bases remaining between them. The CDR3 is made up of 12 amino acids. CDR3 in amino acids: CASRPTNEKLFF. CDR3 coding DNA: TGTGCCAGCAGACCGACTAATGAAAAACTGTTTTTT.

This clonotype was seen a few times. The chain carries TRBV5-1 and TRBJ2-5, with TRBD1 as a possible D gene (5 bases). The V and J ends lost 6 bases and 5 bases respectively, with 14 bases between them. Germline V lookup: CDR1 SGHRS, CDR2 YFSETQ. This CDR3 contains 13 residues. The CDR3 sequence is CASKQGSKETQYF. DNA for the CDR3: TGCGCCAGCAAGCAGGGTAGCAAGGAGACCCAGTACTTC.

The CDR3 bases are TGTGCCAGCAGCCCTCACCGGGTTGCCAATGAGCAGTTCTTC. Translation: CASSPHRVANEQFF. J is TRBJ2-1 and V is TRBV7-8; no reliable D call. The CDR3 is 14 amino acids. Germline V gives CDR1 SGHVS, CDR2 FQNEAQ. Trimming shortened V by 5 bases and J by 6 bases, and 14 bases separated the two germline ends.

CDR3 nucleotides: TGTGCCAGCAGCTTAGGGGCAGGGCGGGGGGCTAATACGCAGTATTTT. This gives the protein CASSLGAGRGANTQYF. The chain is built from TRBV7-2 and TRBJ2-3; 8 bases line up with TRBD2. The germline V gene has CDR1 SGHTA and CDR2 FQGNSA. This CDR3 has 16 residues. With V trimmed by 1 base and J by 7 bases, 10 bases remained unmatched.

The V and J genes are TRBV7-9 and TRBJ1-2; D gene ambiguous. The V end was cut by 1 base, the J end by 6 bases, with 9 bases between. This CDR3 is built from 13 residues. Germline V gene data show CDR1 as SEHNR and CDR2 as FQNEAQ (reference sequence). Here the CDR3 reads CASSLGINNGYTF. CDR3 nucleotide sequence: TGTGCCAGCAGCTTAGGGATAAACAATGGCTACACCTTC.

This clonotype has more than one count but fewer than ten. V gene TRBV6-2 or TRBV6-3 combines with J gene TRBJ2-7; 11 nucleotides line up with TRBD2. The trim removed 2 bases at V and 3 bases at J, leaving 9 bases unmatched. Per the germline V gene, CDR1 is MNHEY and CDR2 is SVGEGT. The CDR3 length is 17 residues. CDR3 sequence (DNA): TGTGCCAGCAGTTACGAACTAGCGGGAGTGTTTAACTACGAGCAGTACTTC. Protein product: CASSYELAGVFNYEQYF.

The chain employs TRBV5-4 and TRBJ1-2, with D possibly being TRBD1 (6 bases). From germline, CDR1 is SGHNT and CDR2 YYREEE (reference sequence). The CDR3 is made up of 14 amino acids. V gave up 2 bases and J gave up 8 bases, with 16 bases separating them. The CDR3 reads CASSLMGGLQGYTF. CDR3 coding DNA: TGTGCCAGCAGCTTAATGGGGGGCCTACAAGGCTACACCTTC. Complete variable domain (other parts from reference TRBV5-4 and TRBJ1-2): ETGVTQSPTHLIKTRGQQVTLRCSSQSGHNTVSWYQQALGQGPQFIFQYYREEENGRGNFPPRFSGLQFPNYSSELNVNALELDDSALYLCASSLMGGLQGYTFGSGTRLTVV.

V is TRBV24-1 and J is TRBJ1-2; the D is unclear. CDR3 length: 13 residues. From germline, CDR1 is KGHDR and CDR2 SFDVKD. Trimming removed 4 bases at V and 4 bases at J, with 9 bases between. CDR3 residues: CATSDTGGYGYTF. The CDR3 nucleotides are TGTGCCACCAGTGACACCGGAGGCTATGGCTACACCTTC.

At least ten counts were recorded for this clonotype. V is TRBV4-2 and J is TRBJ2-5; D ambiguous. The CDR3 runs to 14 residues. The ends were cut back, 1 base at V and 2 bases at J, with 8 bases in the middle. The germline gives CDR1 LGHNA, CDR2 YNFKEQ. Here the CDR3 DNA reads TGTGCCAGCAGCCAAGTCGTAGCTCAAGAGACCCAGTACTTC. Translation: CASSQVVAQETQYF.

The V and J genes are TRBV15 and TRBJ2-7; no clear D. Germline-derived CDR1 and CDR2 are LNHNV and YYDKDF (reference sequence). V shed 0 bases and J shed 5 bases, with 11 bases lying between them. The CDR3 has 14 amino acids. The CDR3 sequence: CATSRDLEYDEQYF. The CDR3 DNA is TGTGCCACCAGCAGAGATTTGGAATACGACGAGCAGTACTTC.

This chain's CDR3 is CASRAFRWTGELFF. Here the CDR3 DNA reads TGTGCCAGTAGGGCCTTCCGTTGGACCGGGGAGCTGTTTTTT. The chain links TRBV19 to TRBJ2-2; D gene ambiguous. The CDR3 length is 14 residues. CDR1 and CDR2 from the germline V gene are LNHDA and SQIVND (reference sequence). Trimming left V 6 bases short and J 5 bases short, with 13 bases between.